These 25 T cell receptor beta chains were all obtained from the same sample, sequenced in a study of blood T cells in healthy people across ages. For the second PCR, which ran for 7 to 11 cycles, a sample-barcoded 5' primer and a J-beta primer mix were used. TCRdb reanalysed the 5' RACE reads using MiXCR and keeps one entry per CDR3 protein. The data contain 650,000 to 1,000,000 distinct CDR3 sequences, around 36% of them singletons. The source material was blood. The receptors originated from a man younger than 30 in good health.

This clonotype has a single count. The chain combines TRBV25-1 with TRBJ2-5; D ambiguous. The germline V gene has CDR1 MGHDK and CDR2 SYGVNS. V was trimmed by 3 bases and J by 4 bases, leaving 9 bases between them. The CDR3 has 13 residues. The CDR3 here is CASSEGIGETQYF. The CDR3 DNA reads TGTGCCAGCAGTGAGGGGATCGGAGAGACCCAGTACTTC.

The rearrangement joins TRBV12-3 or TRBV12-4 to TRBJ2-3; 7 nucleotides match TRBD2. This CDR3 is 13 amino acids long. V lost 6 bases and J lost 2; bases outside the gene matches: 2. CDR3 region: CASSGGFTDTQYF. As DNA, the CDR3 is TGTGCCAGCAGCGGGGGGTTCACAGATACGCAGTATTTT.

V is TRBV4-3 and J is TRBJ2-5, with 10 bases that match TRBD2. The V gene end was trimmed by 0 bases and the J gene end by 4 bases; junction bases not matched to a gene: 17. CDR3 length equals 20 residues. Per germline, CDR1 LGHNA and CDR2 YSLEER. The CDR3 spells CASSQESLAGVRETGETQYF. The CDR3, as DNA: TGCGCCAGCAGCCAAGAGTCGCTAGCGGGGGTCAGAGAAACGGGAGAGACCCAGTACTTC.

At least ten counts were recorded for this clonotype. V and J are TRBV11-2 and TRBJ2-7; a possible D gene is TRBD2 (6 bases). The V and J ends lost 3 bases and 0 bases respectively, with 12 bases between them. This CDR3 spans 15 amino acids. Per the germline V gene, CDR1 is SGHAT and CDR2 is FQNNGV. The CDR3 DNA sequence: TGTGCCAGCAGCTTTTTGGCTAGCGACTCCTACGAGCAGTACTTC. This translates into CASSFLASDSYEQYF.

In its sample, this clonotype was seen a few times. This may come from a read error, since a much larger clone is one base off. The chain employs TRBV20-1 and TRBJ1-2, with D possibly being TRBD1 (5 bases). Germline lookup yields CDR1 DFQATT and CDR2 SNEGSKA (reference sequence). Trimming left V 5 bases short and J 6 bases short, with 22 bases between. The CDR3 has 15 amino acids. The CDR3 loop reads CSAPSRGRGFNGYTF. CDR3 bases: TGCAGTGCTCCATCGCGAGGACGGGGGTTTAATGGCTACACCTTC.

For the CDR3, the DNA is TGCAGCGTGAAACAGGGTCTCTCCTACGAGCAGTACTTC. Encoded protein: CSVKQGLSYEQYF. The chain combines TRBV29-1 with TRBJ2-7, with D perhaps matching TRBD1 (6 bases). There are 13 residues in the CDR3. Germline lookup yields CDR1 SQVTM and CDR2 ANQGSEA. V shed 6 bases and J shed 0 bases, with 12 bases lying between them.

This clonotype has a handful of counts. The chain is built from TRBV6-2 or TRBV6-3 and TRBJ1-2; 7 bases are a match to TRBD1. Germline CDR1 reads MNHEY; CDR2 reads SVGEGT. Germline trimming cut 8 bases from V and 4 bases from J; bases unmatched to any gene: 7. The CDR3 loop spans 13 amino acids. This chain's CDR3 is CASGDRATYGYTF. The CDR3 region has the DNA TGTGCCAGCGGGGACAGAGCGACCTATGGCTACACCTTC.

V is TRBV6-6 and J is TRBJ1-5; 7 positions agree with TRBD1. From germline, CDR1 is MNHNY and CDR2 SVGAGI (reference sequence). The CDR3 runs to 14 residues. J lost 5 bases, V lost 5 bases, and 6 bases had no gene match. The CDR3 here is CASSHRGGDQPQHF. The CDR3 DNA follows: TGTGCCAGCAGTCACAGGGGAGGGGATCAGCCCCAGCATTTT.

This clonotype was seen only a few times. This sequence joins TRBV28 and TRBJ2-1; D tentatively fits TRBD1 or TRBD2 (6 bases each). The CDR3 runs to 15 residues. V lost 1 base and J lost 7, with 14 bases in between. Per the germline V gene, CDR1 is MDHEN and CDR2 is SYDVKM. CDR3 region: CASSLFGGLRNEQFF. The CDR3 nucleotides read TGTGCCAGCAGTTTATTTGGGGGGCTCCGTAATGAGCAGTTCTTC.

This clonotype was picked up a small number of times. The rearrangement joins TRBV5-1 to TRBJ2-1, with TRBD1 identical over 8 bases. The trim removed 5 bases at V and 1 base at J, leaving 5 bases unmatched. Germline CDR1 is SGHRS and CDR2 is YFSETQ. CDR3 length: 15 residues. CDR3 residues: CASRVTGGSYNEQFF. In DNA form, the CDR3 reads TGCGCCAGCAGGGTTACAGGGGGTTCCTACAATGAGCAGTTCTTC.

CDR3 region: CASSGGQATGELFF. For the CDR3, the DNA is TGTGCCAGCAGTGGGGGGCAGGCCACCGGGGAGCTGTTTTTT. This chain joins TRBV6-1 and TRBJ2-2, with D maybe TRBD1 (6 bases). V dropped 4 bases and J dropped 4 bases, with 10 bases sitting between them. CDR3 length: 14 amino acids. The germline CDR1 and CDR2 sequences are MNHNS and SASEGT.

This clonotype came up a few times. The chain joins TRBV28 to TRBJ2-5; 10 bases fit TRBD2. CDR1 is MDHEN, CDR2 SYDVKM, per germline. CDR3 size: 17 residues. V lost 6 bases to trimming and J lost 3 bases; unmatched junction nucleotides: 13. CDR3 sequence: CASRSGTTSGFKETQYF. In DNA form, the CDR3 reads TGTGCCAGCAGGTCAGGGACGACTAGCGGGTTTAAAGAGACCCAGTACTTC.

This clonotype has more than one count but fewer than ten. The rearrangement joins TRBV20-1 to TRBJ2-5; D is unclear. Germline V gives CDR1 DFQATT, CDR2 SNEGSKA (reference sequence). V shed 5 bases and J shed 4 bases, with 17 bases lying between them. CDR3 size: 14 residues. Here the CDR3 DNA reads TGCAGTGCTCTTCGGCATTTGGGCGTAGAGACCCAGTACTTC. Translating gives CSALRHLGVETQYF.

This clonotype was recorded a few times. The rearrangement uses TRBV5-1 and TRBJ2-7, with 10 bases aligning to TRBD1. Germline CDR1 and CDR2: SGHRS and YFSETQ. J was trimmed by 7 bases and V by 5 bases; bases with no gene match: 9. The CDR3 runs 14 residues. CDR3 sequence (DNA): TGCGCCAGCAGTGGGACAGGGGATTTGAATGAGCAGTACTTC. As protein: CASSGTGDLNEQYF.

As regards this clonotype: A junction end diverges from the germline sequence, so it may reflect a read error. The chain couples TRBV4-3 to TRBJ1-1, with D possibly being TRBD1 (5 bases). The CDR3 covers 15 residues. Germline CDR1 is LGHNA and CDR2 is YSLEER. CDR3 in amino acids: CASSQNRGRHTEAFF. Here the CDR3 DNA reads TGCGCCAGTAGCCAAAATCGGGGCAGACACACTGAAGCTTTCTTT.

In its sample, this clonotype was seen once. One base away lies a much larger clone, so this may be a sequencing read error. The gene calls are TRBV7-7 and TRBJ2-1, with D perhaps TRBD2 (5 bases). The CDR3 length is 13 residues. CDR1 SSHAT and CDR2 FNYEAQ come from the germline V gene (reference sequence). CDR3 in amino acids: CASSLAIQETQFF. Written as DNA, the CDR3 is TGTGCTAGCAGCTTAGCGATACAAGAGACCCAGTTCTTC.

V is TRBV6-1 and J is TRBJ2-1; possible D gene TRBD2, 5 bases. This CDR3 comprises 17 residues. Germline V gene data show CDR1 as MNHNS and CDR2 as SASEGT. Between the trimmed V and J ends, which lost 6 bases and 6 bases, there was a span of 24 bases. This CDR3 reads CASSPYAREIQANEQFF. The CDR3 DNA reads as TGTGCCAGCAGCCCATATGCGAGGGAGATACAAGCCAATGAGCAGTTCTTC.

This sequence joins TRBV19 and TRBJ2-3; possible D gene TRBD1, 5 bases. V lost 1 base and J 2 bases, leaving 16 bases between the germline ends. The CDR3 contains 17 residues. The germline CDR1 and CDR2 sequences are LNHDA and SQIVND (reference sequence). The CDR3 is CASSIVGPGLITDTQYF. For the CDR3, the DNA is TGTGCCAGTAGTATAGTGGGGCCAGGGCTGATCACAGATACGCAGTATTTT.

In this sample, this clonotype turned up a few times. V is TRBV7-2 and J is TRBJ1-5; no definite D call. Trimming pared 3 bases from V and 7 bases from J, leaving 10 bases between. The CDR3 loop spans 13 amino acids. CDR1 is SGHTA, CDR2 FQGNSA, per germline. CDR3 sequence: CASSFRQDQPQHF. CDR3 nucleotides: TGTGCCAGCAGCTTTCGGCAAGACCAGCCCCAGCATTTT.

The J gene is TRBJ1-6, the V gene TRBV12-3 or TRBV12-4, with D tentatively TRBD1 (5 bases). The CDR3 has 12 residues. V was shortened by 6 bases and J by 16 bases, with 16 bases between the two germline ends. The CDR3 bases are TGTGCCAGCAGGTTTCATGAGGGGATTCTCCACTTT. Its translation: CASRFHEGILHF.

The rearrangement links TRBV5-6 to TRBJ1-1; TRBD1 matches 7 bases. The CDR3 has 14 amino acids. The V segment lost 4 bases and the J segment 2 bases; nucleotides outside the gene matches: 5. Germline CDR1 reads SGHDT; CDR2 reads YYEEEE. In DNA form, the CDR3 reads TGTGCCAGCAGCACCGGACAGGCTAACACTGAAGCTTTCTTT. This gives the protein CASSTGQANTEAFF.

The CDR3 bases are TGCAGTGCTACCAAAGGGCGGATTAATGAAAAACTGTTTTTT. Amino acids: CSATKGRINEKLFF. The J gene is TRBJ1-4, the V gene TRBV20-1; D is ambiguous. Germline V gives CDR1 DFQATT, CDR2 SNEGSKA (reference sequence). This CDR3 comprises 14 residues. The germline V and J ends were trimmed by 4 bases and 4 bases, with 13 bases remaining between them.

This sequence joins TRBV19 and TRBJ2-5; 7 positions agree with TRBD2. CDR3 length equals 12 residues. V was clipped by 1 base and J by 13 bases; unmatched bases: 6. The V gene's germline CDR1 is LNHDA and CDR2 SQIVND (reference sequence). Here the CDR3 DNA reads TGTGCCAGTAGTATAGGGGGGAGGGCTCTGTACTTC. Its protein is CASSIGGRALYF. Combining the CDR3 with reference TRBV19 and TRBJ2-5 gives the whole variable domain DGGITQSPKYLFRKEGQNVTLSCEQNLNHDAMYWYRQDPGQGLRLIYYSQIVNDFQKGDIAEGYSVSREKKESFPLTVTSAQKNPTAFYLCASSIGGRALYFGPGTRLLVL.

The chain has TRBV12-3 or TRBV12-4 and TRBJ2-2; weak D call: TRBD2 (6 bases). Trimming took off 6 bases at V and 6 bases at J, with 17 bases between the two ends. There are 15 residues in the CDR3. CDR3 residues: CASSSTSLGAGELFF. The CDR3 DNA reads as TGTGCCAGCAGCTCTACTAGCTTGGGCGCCGGGGAGCTGTTTTTT.

V usage is TRBV4-1 and J usage is TRBJ1-2; 11 nucleotides agree with TRBD1. CDR3 length equals 14 residues. From germline, CDR1 is MGHRA and CDR2 YSYEKL. The J segment lost 7 bases and the V segment lost 4 bases, leaving 5 bases of the junction unmatched. CDR3 DNA sequence: TGCGCCAGCAGCCTTATAGGACAGGGGGCTGGCTACACCTTC. Its protein product is CASSLIGQGAGYTF.